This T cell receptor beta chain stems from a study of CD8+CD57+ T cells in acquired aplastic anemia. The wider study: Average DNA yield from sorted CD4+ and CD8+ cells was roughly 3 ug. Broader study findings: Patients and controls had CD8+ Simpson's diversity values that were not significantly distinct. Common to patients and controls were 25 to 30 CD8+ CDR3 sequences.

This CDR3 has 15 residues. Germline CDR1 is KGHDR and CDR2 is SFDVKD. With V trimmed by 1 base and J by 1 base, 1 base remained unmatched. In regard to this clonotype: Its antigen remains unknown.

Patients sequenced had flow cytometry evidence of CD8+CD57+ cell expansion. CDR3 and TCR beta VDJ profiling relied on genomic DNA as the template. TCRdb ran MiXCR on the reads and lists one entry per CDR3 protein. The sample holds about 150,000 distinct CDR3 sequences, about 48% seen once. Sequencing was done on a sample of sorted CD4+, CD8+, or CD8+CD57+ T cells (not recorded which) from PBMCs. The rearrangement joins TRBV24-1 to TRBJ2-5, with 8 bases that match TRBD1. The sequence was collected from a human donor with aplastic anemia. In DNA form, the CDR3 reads TGTGCCACCAGTGATTTTGGACAGGGCCAAGAGACCCAGTACTTC. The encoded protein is CATSDFGQGQETQYF.